The T cell receptor (beta chain) described here comes from a study of T cell changes during pregnancy in multiple sclerosis. The CDR3 is 11 amino acids. The germline CDR1 and CDR2 sequences are SGHTA and FQGTGA. With 4 bases removed from V and 6 bases from J, the gap between germline ends came to 6 bases. The protocol was immunoSEQ multiplex PCR, while the TCRdb copy is restricted to in-frame clones and leaves out a portion. The sample records around 20,000 clones, about 87% being singletons. The sequencing here drew on CD8+ T cells from peripheral blood mononuclear cells, taken after pregnancy. The V call is TRBV7-3, the J call TRBJ1-2, with unresolved D. The TCR comes from a female donor in good health, enrolled as a control in a pregnancy study. This CDR3 reads CASSSGNGYTF. The CDR3, as DNA: TGTGCCAGCAGCTCGGGTAATGGCTACACCTTC. The variable domain in full, completed from reference TRBV7-3 and TRBJ1-2, reads GAGVSQTPSNKVTEKGKYVELRCDPISGHTALYWYRQSLGQGPEFLIYFQGTGAADDSGLPNDRFFAVRPEGSVSTLKIQRTERGDSAVYLCASSSGNGYTFGSGTRLTVV.